This T cell receptor beta chain was retrieved from a study of technical replicates of blood from a handful of donors. CDR1 and CDR2 from the germline V gene are LNHNV and YYDKDF (reference sequence). Trimming stripped 1 base from V and 6 bases from J, with 9 bases between. CDR3 length equals 14 residues. Data came from immunoSEQ multiplex PCR; TCRdb stores just in-frame clones and leaves some out. The repertoire includes 70,000 to 85,000 clones, around 97% of them detected once, and 0.15% to 0.2% sits in the top ten. J is TRBJ2-2 and V is TRBV15, with TRBD2 as a possible D gene (5 bases). The source is a human donor in good health. The specimen sequenced was T cells isolated from PBMCs. The CDR3 DNA sequence: TGTGCCACCAGCAGAGCGGCCGGGGCCGGGGAGCTGTTTTTT. Translation: CATSRAAGAGELFF.